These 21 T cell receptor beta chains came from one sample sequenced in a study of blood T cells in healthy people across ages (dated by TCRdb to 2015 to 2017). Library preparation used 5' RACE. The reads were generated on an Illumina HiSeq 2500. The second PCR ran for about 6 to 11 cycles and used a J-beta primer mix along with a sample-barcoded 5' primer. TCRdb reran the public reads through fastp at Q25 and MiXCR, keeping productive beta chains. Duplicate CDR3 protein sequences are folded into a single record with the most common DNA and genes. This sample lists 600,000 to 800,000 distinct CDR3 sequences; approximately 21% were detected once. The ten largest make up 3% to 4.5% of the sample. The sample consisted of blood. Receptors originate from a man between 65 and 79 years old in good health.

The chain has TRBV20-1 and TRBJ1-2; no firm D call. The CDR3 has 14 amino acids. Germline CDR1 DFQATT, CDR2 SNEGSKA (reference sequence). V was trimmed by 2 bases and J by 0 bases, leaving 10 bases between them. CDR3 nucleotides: TGCAGTGCTAGAATACAGCAAGCTAACTATGGCTACACCTTC. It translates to CSARIQQANYGYTF.

The CDR3 coding sequence is TGTGCCAGCAGCCGCCCAGGATCGAACACCGGGGAGCTGTTTTTT. Protein product: CASSRPGSNTGELFF. The chain combines TRBV28 with TRBJ2-2, with D unresolved. This CDR3 has 15 amino acids. The V gene's germline CDR1 is MDHEN and CDR2 SYDVKM. Trimming stripped 6 bases from V and 0 bases from J, with 11 bases between.

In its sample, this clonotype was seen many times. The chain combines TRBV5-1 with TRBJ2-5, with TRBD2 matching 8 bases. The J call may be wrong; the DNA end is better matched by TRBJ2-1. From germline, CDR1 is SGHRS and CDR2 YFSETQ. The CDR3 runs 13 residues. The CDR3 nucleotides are TGCGCCAGCAGCGACCCCGGGAGGGACGAGCAGTTCTTC. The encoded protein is CASSDPGRDEQFF.

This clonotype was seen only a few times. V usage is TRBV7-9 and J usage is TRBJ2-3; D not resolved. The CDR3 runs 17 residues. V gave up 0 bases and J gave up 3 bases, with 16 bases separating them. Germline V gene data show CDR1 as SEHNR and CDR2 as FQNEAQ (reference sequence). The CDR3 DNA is TGTGCCAGCAGCTTAGCGCCGACCGTATCGATGACAGATACGCAGTATTTT. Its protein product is CASSLAPTVSMTDTQYF.

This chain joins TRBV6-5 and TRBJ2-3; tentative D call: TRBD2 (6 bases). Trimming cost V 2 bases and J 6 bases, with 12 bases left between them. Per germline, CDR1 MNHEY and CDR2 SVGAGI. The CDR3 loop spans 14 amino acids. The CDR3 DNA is TGTGCCAGCAGTTACCCGGGGGTCGGGGATACGCAGTATTTT. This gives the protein CASSYPGVGDTQYF.

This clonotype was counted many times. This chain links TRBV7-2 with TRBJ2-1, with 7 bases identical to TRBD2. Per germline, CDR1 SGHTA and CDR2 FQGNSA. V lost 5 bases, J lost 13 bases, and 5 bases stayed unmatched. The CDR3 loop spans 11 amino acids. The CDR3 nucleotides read TGTGCCAGCAGCGTGACTAGCCGACAGTTCTTC. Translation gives CASSVTSRQFF.

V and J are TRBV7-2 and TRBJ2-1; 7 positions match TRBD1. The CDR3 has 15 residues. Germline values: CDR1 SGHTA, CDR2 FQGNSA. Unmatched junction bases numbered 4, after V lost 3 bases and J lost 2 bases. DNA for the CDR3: TGTGCCAGCAGCTTCCAGACAGGGACCTACAATGAGCAGTTCTTC. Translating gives CASSFQTGTYNEQFF.

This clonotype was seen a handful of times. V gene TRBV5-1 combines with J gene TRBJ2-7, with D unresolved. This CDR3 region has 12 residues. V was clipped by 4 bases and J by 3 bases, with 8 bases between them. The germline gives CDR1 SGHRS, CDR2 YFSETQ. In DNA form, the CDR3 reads TGCGCCAGCAGCACCCAAAACTACGAGCAGTACTTC. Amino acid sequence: CASSTQNYEQYF. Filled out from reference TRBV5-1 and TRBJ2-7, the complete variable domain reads KAGVTQTPRYLIKTRGQQVTLSCSPISGHRSVSWYQQTPGQGLQFLFEYFSETQRNKGNFPGRFSGRQFSNSRSEMNVSTLELGDSALYLCASSTQNYEQYFGPGTRLTVT.

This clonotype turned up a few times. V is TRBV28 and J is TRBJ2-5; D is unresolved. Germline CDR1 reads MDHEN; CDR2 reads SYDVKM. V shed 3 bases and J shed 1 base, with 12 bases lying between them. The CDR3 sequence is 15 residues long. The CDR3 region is CASSFPRTIQETQYF. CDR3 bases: TGTGCCAGCAGTTTCCCCCGGACCATCCAAGAGACCCAGTACTTC.

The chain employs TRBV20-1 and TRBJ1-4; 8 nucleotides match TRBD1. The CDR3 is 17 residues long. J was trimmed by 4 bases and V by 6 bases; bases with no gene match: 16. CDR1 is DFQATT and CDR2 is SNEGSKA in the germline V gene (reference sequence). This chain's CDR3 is CSALKDRERGDNEKLFF. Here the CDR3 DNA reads TGCAGTGCCTTAAAGGACAGGGAAAGGGGGGATAATGAAAAACTGTTTTTT.

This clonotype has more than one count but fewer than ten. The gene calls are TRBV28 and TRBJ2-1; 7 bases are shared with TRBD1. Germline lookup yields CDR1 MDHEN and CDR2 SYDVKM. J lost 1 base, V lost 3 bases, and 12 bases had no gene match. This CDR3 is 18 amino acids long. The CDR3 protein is CASSFLRRGSGSYNEQFF. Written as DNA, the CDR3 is TGTGCCAGCAGTTTTCTGCGCAGGGGGAGTGGATCCTACAATGAGCAGTTCTTC.

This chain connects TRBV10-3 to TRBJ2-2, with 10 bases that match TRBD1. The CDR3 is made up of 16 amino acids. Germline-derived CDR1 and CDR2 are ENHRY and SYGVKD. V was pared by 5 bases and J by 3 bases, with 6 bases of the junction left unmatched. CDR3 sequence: CAISSGTGDYTGELFF. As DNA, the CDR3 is TGTGCCATCAGTTCCGGGACAGGGGACTACACCGGGGAGCTGTTTTTT.

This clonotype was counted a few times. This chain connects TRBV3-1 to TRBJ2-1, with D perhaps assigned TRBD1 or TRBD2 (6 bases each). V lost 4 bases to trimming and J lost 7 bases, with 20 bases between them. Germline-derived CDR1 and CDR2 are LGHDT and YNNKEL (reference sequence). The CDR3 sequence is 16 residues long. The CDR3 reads CASSRIPGAGGNEQFF. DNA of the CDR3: TGTGCCAGCAGCCGAATTCCGGGGGCTGGAGGGAATGAGCAGTTCTTC.

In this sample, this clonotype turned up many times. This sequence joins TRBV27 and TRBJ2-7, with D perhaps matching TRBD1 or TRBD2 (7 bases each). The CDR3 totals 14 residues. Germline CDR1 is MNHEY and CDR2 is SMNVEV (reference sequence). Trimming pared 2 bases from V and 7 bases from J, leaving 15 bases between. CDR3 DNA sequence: TGTGCCAGCAGTTTAAGGACAGGAGCGGGGGAGCAGTACTTC. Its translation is CASSLRTGAGEQYF.

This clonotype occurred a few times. The CDR3 loop is CASRENVRVWTGELFF. The CDR3 DNA reads as TGTGCCAGCAGGGAAAATGTCAGGGTGTGGACCGGGGAGCTGTTTTTT. The chain combines TRBV6-1 with TRBJ2-2, with D possibly matching TRBD1 (5 bases). With 6 bases removed from V and 5 bases from J, the gap between germline ends came to 19 bases. Germline values: CDR1 MNHNS, CDR2 SASEGT. The CDR3 runs 16 residues.

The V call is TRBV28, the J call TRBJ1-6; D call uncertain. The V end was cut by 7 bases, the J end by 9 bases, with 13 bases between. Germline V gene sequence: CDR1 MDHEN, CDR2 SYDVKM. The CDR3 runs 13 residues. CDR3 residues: CASIGGSGSPLHF. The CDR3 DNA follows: TGTGCCAGCATAGGAGGGAGTGGTTCACCCCTCCACTTT.

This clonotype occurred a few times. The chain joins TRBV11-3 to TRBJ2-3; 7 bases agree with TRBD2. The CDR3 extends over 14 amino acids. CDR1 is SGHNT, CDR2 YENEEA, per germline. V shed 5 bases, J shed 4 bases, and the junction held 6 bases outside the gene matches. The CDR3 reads CASSPGRSPDTQYF. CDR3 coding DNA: TGTGCCAGCAGCCCCGGGAGGAGTCCAGATACGCAGTATTTT.

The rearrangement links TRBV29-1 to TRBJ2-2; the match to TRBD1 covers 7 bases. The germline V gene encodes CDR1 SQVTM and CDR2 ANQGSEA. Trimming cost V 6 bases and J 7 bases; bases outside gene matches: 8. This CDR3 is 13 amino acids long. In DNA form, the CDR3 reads TGCAGCGTGCAGACAGGGATAAACGGGGAGCTGTTTTTT. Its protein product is CSVQTGINGELFF.

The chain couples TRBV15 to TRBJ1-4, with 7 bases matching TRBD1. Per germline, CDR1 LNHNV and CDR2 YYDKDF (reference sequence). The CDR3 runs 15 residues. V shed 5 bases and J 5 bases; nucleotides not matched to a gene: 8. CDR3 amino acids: CATSPGGGANEKLFF. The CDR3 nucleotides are TGTGCCACCAGCCCAGGGGGGGGCGCGAATGAAAAACTGTTTTTT. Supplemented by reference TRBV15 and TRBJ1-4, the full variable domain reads DAMVIQNPRYQVTQFGKPVTLSCSQTLNHNVMYWYQQKSSQAPKLLFHYYDKDFNNEADTPDNFQSRRPNTSFCFLDIRSPGLGDTAMYLCATSPGGGANEKLFFGSGTQLSVL.

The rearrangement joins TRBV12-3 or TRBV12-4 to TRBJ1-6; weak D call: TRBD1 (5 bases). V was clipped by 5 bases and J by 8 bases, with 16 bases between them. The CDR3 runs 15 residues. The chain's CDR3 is CASSGGLGDYSPLHF. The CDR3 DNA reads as TGTGCCAGCAGTGGGGGACTGGGGGATTATTCACCCCTCCACTTT.

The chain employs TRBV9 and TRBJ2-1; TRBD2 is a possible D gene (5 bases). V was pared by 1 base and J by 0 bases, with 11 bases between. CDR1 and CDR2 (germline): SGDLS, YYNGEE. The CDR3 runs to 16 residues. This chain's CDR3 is CASSVWAGISYNEQFF. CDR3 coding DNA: TGTGCCAGCAGCGTATGGGCCGGGATCTCCTACAATGAGCAGTTCTTC.